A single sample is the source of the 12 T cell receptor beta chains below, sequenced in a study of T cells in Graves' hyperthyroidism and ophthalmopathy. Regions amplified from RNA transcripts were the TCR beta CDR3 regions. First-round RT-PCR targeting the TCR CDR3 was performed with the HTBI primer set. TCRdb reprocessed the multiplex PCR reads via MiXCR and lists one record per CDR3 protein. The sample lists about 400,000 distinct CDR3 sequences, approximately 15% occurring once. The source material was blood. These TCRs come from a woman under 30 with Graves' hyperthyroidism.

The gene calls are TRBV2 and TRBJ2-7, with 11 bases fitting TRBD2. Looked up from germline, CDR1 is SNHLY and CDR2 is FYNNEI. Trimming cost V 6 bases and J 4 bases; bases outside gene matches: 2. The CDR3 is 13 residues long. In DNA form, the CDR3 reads TGTGCCAGCAGGCGGACTAGCGGGTACGAGCAGTACTTC. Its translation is CASRRTSGYEQYF.

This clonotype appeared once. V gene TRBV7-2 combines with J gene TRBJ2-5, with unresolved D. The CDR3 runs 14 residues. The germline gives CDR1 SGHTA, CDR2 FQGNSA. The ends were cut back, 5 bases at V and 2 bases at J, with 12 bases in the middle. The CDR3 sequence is CASSPRQVQETQYF. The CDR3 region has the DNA TGTGCCAGCAGCCCACGGCAGGTTCAAGAGACCCAGTACTTC.

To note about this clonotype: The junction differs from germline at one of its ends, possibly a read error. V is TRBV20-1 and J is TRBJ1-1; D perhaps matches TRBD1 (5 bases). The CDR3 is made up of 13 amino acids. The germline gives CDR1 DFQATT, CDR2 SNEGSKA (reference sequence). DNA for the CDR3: TGCAGTGCTCGAGAGGTCGGGGCGCCTGAAGCTTTCTTT. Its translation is CSAREVGAPEAFF.

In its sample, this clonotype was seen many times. The CDR3 bases are TGTGCCAGCAGTTCCGGCGGGGTGTGGCAGCCCCAGCATTTT. As protein: CASSSGGVWQPQHF. This rearrangement joins TRBV12-3 or TRBV12-4 to TRBJ1-5; no clear D gene. V lost 4 bases and J 7 bases, leaving 14 bases between the germline ends. This CDR3 region has 14 residues.

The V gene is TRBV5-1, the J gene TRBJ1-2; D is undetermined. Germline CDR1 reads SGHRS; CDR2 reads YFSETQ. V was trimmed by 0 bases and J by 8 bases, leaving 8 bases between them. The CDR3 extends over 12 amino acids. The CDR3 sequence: CASSLDGEGYTF. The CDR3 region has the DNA TGCGCCAGCAGCTTGGACGGCGAAGGCTACACCTTC.

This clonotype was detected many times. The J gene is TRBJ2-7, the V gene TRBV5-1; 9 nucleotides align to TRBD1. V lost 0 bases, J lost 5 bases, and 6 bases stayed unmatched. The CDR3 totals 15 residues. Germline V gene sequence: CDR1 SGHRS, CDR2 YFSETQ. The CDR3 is CASSLGVGDRDEQYF. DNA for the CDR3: TGCGCCAGCAGCTTGGGTGTAGGGGACAGGGACGAGCAGTACTTC.

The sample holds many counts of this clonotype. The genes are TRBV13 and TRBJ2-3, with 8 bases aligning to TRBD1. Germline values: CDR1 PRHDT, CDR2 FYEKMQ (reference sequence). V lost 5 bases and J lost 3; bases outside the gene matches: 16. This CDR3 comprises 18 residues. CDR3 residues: CASSGVGPGGIGTDTQYF. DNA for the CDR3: TGTGCCAGCAGCGGAGTGGGGCCAGGGGGCATAGGAACAGATACGCAGTATTTT.

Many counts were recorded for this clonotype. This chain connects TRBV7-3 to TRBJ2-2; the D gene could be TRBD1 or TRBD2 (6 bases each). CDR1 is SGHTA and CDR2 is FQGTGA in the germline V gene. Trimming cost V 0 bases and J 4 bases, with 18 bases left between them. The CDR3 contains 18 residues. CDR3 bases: TGTGCCAGCAGCTTAACAGCATACGAGGGGGGTGGCACCGGGGAGCTGTTTTTT. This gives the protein CASSLTAYEGGGTGELFF. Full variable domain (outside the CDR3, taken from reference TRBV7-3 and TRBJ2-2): GAGVSQTPSNKVTEKGKYVELRCDPISGHTALYWYRQSLGQGPEFLIYFQGTGAADDSGLPNDRFFAVRPEGSVSTLKIQRTERGDSAVYLCASSLTAYEGGGTGELFFGEGSRLTVL.

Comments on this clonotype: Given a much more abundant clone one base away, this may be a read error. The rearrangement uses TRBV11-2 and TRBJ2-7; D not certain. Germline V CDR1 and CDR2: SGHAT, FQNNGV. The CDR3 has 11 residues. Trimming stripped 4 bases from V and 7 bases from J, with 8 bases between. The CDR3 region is CASSSQDEQYF. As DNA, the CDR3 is TGTGCCAGCAGCTCCCAGGATGAGCAGTACTTC.

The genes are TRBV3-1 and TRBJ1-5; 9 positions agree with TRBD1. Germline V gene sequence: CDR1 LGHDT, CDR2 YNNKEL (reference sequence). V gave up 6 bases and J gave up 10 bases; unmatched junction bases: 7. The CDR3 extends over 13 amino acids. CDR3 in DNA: TGTGCCAGCAGTCGGGACAGGGAAGGTCCCCAGCATTTT. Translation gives CASSRDREGPQHF.

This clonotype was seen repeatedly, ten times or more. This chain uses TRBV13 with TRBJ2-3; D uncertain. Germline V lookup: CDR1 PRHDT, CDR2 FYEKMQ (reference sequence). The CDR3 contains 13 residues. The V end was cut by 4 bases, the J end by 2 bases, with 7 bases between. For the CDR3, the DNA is TGTGCCAGCAGCTCCTACCCCACAGATACGCAGTATTTT. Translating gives CASSSYPTDTQYF.

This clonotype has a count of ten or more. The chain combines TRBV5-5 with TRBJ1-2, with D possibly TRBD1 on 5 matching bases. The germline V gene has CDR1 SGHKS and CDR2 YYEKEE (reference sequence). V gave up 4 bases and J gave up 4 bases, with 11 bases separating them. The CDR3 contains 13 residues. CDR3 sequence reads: CASSGTISYGYTF. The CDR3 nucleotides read TGTGCCAGCAGCGGGACGATTAGCTATGGCTACACCTTC.